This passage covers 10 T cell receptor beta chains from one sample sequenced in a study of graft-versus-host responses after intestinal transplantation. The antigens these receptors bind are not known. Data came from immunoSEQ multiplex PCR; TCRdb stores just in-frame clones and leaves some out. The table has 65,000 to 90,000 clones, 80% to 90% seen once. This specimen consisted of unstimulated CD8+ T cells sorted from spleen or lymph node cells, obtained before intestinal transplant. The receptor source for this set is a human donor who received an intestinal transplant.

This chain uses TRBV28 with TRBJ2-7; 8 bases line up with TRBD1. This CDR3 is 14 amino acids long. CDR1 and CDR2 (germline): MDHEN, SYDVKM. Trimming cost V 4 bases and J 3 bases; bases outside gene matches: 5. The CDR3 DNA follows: TGTGCCAGCAGTTCCTCGGACAGGGTCTACGAGCAGTACTTC. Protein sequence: CASSSSDRVYEQYF. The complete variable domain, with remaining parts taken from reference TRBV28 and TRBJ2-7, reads DVKVTQSSRYLVKRTGEKVFLECVQDMDHENMFWYRQDPGLGLRLIYFSYDVKMKEKGDIPEGYSVSREKKERFSLILESASTNQTSMYLCASSSSDRVYEQYFGPGTRLTVT.

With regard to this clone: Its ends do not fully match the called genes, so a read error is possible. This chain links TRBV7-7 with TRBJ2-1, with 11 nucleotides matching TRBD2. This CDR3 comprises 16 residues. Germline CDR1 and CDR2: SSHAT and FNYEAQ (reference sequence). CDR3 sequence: CASSMGTSGPYNEQFF. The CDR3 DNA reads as TGTGCTAGCAGCATGGGGACTAGCGGCCCCTACAATGAGCAGTTCTTC. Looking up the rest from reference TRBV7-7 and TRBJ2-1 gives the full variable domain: GAGVSQSPRYKVTKRGQDVTLRCDPISSHATLYWYQQALGQGPEFLTYFNYEAQPDKSGLPSDRFSAERPEGSISTLTIQRTEQRDSAMYRCASSMGTSGPYNEQFFGPGTRLTVL.

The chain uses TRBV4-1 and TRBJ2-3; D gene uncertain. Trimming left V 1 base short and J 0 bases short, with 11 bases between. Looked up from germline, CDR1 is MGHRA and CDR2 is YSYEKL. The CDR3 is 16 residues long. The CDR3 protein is CASSQGARLSTDTQYF. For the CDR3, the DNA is TGCGCCAGCAGCCAAGGCGCGCGCCTTAGCACAGATACGCAGTATTTT.

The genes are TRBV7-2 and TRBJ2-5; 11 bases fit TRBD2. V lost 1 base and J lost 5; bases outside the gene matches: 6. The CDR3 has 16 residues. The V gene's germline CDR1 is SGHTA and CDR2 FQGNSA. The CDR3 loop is CASSLELAGVQETQYF. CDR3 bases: TGTGCCAGCAGCTTAGAACTAGCGGGAGTACAGGAGACCCAGTACTTC.

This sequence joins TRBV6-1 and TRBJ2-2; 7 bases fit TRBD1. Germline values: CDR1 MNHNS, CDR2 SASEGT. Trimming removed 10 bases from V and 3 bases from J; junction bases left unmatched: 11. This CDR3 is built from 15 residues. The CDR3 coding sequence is TGTGCCAACCAGGGGGAAGGGAGCCACACCGGGGAGCTGTTTTTT. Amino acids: CANQGEGSHTGELFF.

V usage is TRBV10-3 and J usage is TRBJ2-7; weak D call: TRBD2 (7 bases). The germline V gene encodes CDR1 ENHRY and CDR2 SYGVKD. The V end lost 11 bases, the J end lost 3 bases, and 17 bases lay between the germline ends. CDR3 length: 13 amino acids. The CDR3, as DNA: TGTGCCGAGGGGGGGCCGGGACTCTACGAGCAGTACTTC. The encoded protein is CAEGGPGLYEQYF.

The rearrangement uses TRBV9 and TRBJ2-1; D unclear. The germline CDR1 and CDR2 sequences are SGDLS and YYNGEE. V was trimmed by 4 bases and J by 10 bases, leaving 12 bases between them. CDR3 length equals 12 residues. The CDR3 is CASSQDNNEQFF. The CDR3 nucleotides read TGTGCCAGCAGCCAAGACAATAACGAGCAGTTCTTC.

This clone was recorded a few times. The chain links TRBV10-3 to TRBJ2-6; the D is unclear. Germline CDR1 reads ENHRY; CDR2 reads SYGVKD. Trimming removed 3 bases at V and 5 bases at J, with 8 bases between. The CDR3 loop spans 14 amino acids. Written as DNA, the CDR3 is TGTGCCATCAGTGACAAGAGCTGGGCCAACGTCCTGACTTTC. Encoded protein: CAISDKSWANVLTF.

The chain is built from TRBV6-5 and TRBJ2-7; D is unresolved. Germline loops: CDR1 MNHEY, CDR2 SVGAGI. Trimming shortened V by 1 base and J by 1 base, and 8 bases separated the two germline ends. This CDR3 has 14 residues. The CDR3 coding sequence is TGTGCCAGCAGTTACTATCCAGGTTCCTACGAGCAGTACTTC. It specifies CASSYYPGSYEQYF.

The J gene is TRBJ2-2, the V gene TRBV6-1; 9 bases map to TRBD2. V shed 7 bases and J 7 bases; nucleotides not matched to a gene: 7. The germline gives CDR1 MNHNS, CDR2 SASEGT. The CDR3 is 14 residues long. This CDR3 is CASTRTSEDGELFF. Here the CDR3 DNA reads TGTGCCAGCACCCGGACTAGCGAGGACGGGGAGCTGTTTTTT.